The sequence of this T cell receptor (beta chain) was determined in a study of T-cell reconstitution after alpha-beta-depleted transplantation in children. Per germline, CDR1 MNHEY and CDR2 SVGEGT. The CDR3 sequence is 17 residues long. Trimming took off 0 bases at V and 3 bases at J, with 15 bases between the two ends. Unique molecular identifiers were incorporated into the prepared TCRbeta library. TCRdb ran MiXCR on the PCR reads and lists one entry per CDR3 protein. The sample comprises over 300,000 distinct CDR3 sequences, around a tenth of which are singletons, and more than 2% rests with the top ten. This clonotype was seen only a few times.

The sequence derives from a human donor who donated a stem cell graft to a child with acute lymphoblastic leukemia. Sequenced here: PBMCs from the stem cell graft donor, sampled from the stem cell graft. The chain is built from TRBV6-2 or TRBV6-3 and TRBJ2-1; perhaps TRBD2 as D (6 bases). The CDR3 DNA is TGTGCCAGCAGTTACTCGTTGGGTAGCGGCTACTACAATGAGCAGTTCTTC. This translates into CASSYSLGSGYYNEQFF.